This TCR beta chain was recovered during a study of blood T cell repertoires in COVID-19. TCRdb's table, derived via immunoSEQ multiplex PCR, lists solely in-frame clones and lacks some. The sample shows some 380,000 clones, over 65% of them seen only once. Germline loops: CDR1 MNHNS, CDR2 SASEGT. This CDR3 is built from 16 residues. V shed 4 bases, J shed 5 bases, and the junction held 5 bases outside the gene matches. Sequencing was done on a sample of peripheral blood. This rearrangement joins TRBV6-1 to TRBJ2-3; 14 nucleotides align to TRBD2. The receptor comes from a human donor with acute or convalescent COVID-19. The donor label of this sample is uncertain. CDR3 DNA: TGTGCCAGCAGTGCCGGGACTAGCGGGAGAGGAGATACGCAGTATTTT. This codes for CASSAGTSGRGDTQYF.